The rows below give T cell receptor beta chains drawn from one sample of a study of T-cell memory formation after mild COVID-19. TCRdb itself ran the 5' RACE reads through MiXCR, one entry per CDR3 protein. The profile shows about 190,000 distinct CDR3 sequences, 20% to 25% of them singletons. Sequencing was performed on PBMCs or a T cell subset sorted from them (not recorded which). The receptors shown here come from an adult woman who had mild COVID-19 (a few samples of this study predate the infection). Cell type and time point are not known. CDR3s include the opening cysteine and the closing phenylalanine or tryptophan. D genes are given only for firm matches. A row's size may be missing; if present it is once, few, many or a size class.

>TRBV7-9|-|13|few|TRBJ2-7
CASSRFSSYEQYF
TGTGCCAGCAGCCGTTTCTCCAGCTACGAGCAGTACTTC
>TRBV6-6|TRBD1|17|-|TRBJ1-1
CASSYSRDSHGNTEAFF
TGTGCCAGCAGTTACTCACGGGACAGCCATGGGAACACTGAAGCTTTCTTT
>TRBV7-8|-|14|-|TRBJ2-4
CASSPSGTKNIQYF
TGTGCCAGCAGCCCGTCCGGGACCAAAAACATTCAGTACTTC
>TRBV27|TRBD1|13|few|TRBJ2-7
CASSFGTGSEQYF
TGTGCCAGCAGTTTCGGGACAGGTAGCGAGCAGTACTTC
>TRBV27|TRBD2|15|-|TRBJ2-3
CASTLTSGYTDTQYF
TGTGCCAGCACCCTGACTAGCGGATACACAGATACGCAGTATTTT
>TRBV7-9|TRBD2|15|-|TRBJ2-5
CASSLGLAEEETQYF
TGTGCCAGCAGCTTAGGCCTAGCGGAGGAAGAGACCCAGTACTTC
>TRBV24-1|-|14|-|TRBJ1-2
CATRGRGKDYGYTF
TGTGCCACCAGGGGCCGGGGGAAGGACTATGGCTACACCTTC
>TRBV6-5|TRBD2|15|-|TRBJ2-1
CASSYSLAGTGEQFF
TGTGCCAGCAGTTACTCGCTAGCGGGAACGGGTGAGCAGTTCTTC
>TRBV7-9|TRBD1|14|-|TRBJ2-1
CASSSTGGTNEQFF
TGTGCCAGCAGCTCTACAGGGGGAACGAATGAGCAGTTCTTC
>TRBV27|-|15|few|TRBJ1-3
CASSLDGGSGNTIYF
TGTGCCAGCAGTTTAGACGGGGGTTCTGGAAACACCATATATTTT
>TRBV12-3/TRBV12-4|-|16|-|TRBJ2-1
CASSFPSLESYNEQFF
TGTGCCAGCAGTTTCCCCAGTTTGGAGTCCTACAATGAGCAGTTCTTC
>TRBV4-2|-|14|few|TRBJ2-1
CASSQAGPGNEQFF
TGTGCCAGCAGCCAAGCTGGTCCGGGGAATGAGCAGTTCTTC
>TRBV25-1|-|13|-|TRBJ1-2
CASSAGAIDGYTF
TGTGCCAGCAGTGCGGGTGCGATCGATGGCTACACCTTC
>TRBV20-1|-|14|-|TRBJ2-3
CSARETWRADTQYF
TGCAGTGCTAGAGAAACCTGGAGGGCAGATACGCAGTATTTT
>TRBV7-9|TRBD2|17|-|TRBJ2-1
CASSSPPRRGYNNEQFF
TGTGCCAGCAGCTCTCCCCCCAGGCGGGGGTACAACAATGAGCAGTTCTTC
>TRBV12-3/TRBV12-4|-|16|many|TRBJ2-7
CASSSHLGEGTYEQYF
TGTGCCAGCAGTTCCCACCTGGGTGAGGGAACCTACGAGCAGTACTTC
>TRBV3-1|-|13|few|TRBJ1-1
CASSQGKGTEAFF
TGTGCCAGCAGCCAAGGAAAAGGAACTGAAGCTTTCTTT
>TRBV5-8|-|14|-|TRBJ1-4
CASSLQSRNEKLFF
TGTGCCAGCAGCTTGCAGTCTCGGAATGAAAAACTGTTTTTT
>TRBV7-9|TRBD1|16|-|TRBJ2-5
CASSSHRGLGEETQYF
TGTGCCAGCAGCTCACACAGGGGGCTGGGGGAAGAGACCCAGTACTTC
>TRBV19|TRBD1|15|-|TRBJ2-1
CASSIPGQVYNEQFF
TGTGCCAGTAGTATCCCGGGACAGGTTTACAATGAGCAGTTCTTC
>TRBV27|-|16|-|TRBJ2-3
CASSPILTGADDTQYF
TGTGCCAGCAGTCCCATTTTAACGGGAGCCGATGATACGCAGTATTTT
>TRBV6-2/TRBV6-3|-|14|-|TRBJ1-5
CASTLQGPNQPQHF
TGTGCCAGCACCTTACAGGGTCCCAATCAGCCCCAGCATTTT
>TRBV7-9|-|13|many|TRBJ2-7
CASSLSGSYEQYF
TGTGCCAGCAGCTTGAGCGGATCCTACGAGCAGTACTTC
>TRBV12-3/TRBV12-4|TRBD1|14|few|TRBJ2-3
CASSLARGPHEQYF
TGTGCCAGCAGTTTAGCCAGGGGGCCCCACGAGCAGTATTTT
>TRBV15|TRBD1|17|few|TRBJ2-3
CATSRDLGTGTTDTQYF
TGTGCCACCAGCAGAGATTTAGGGACAGGGACCACAGATACGCAGTATTTT
>TRBV10-3|TRBD1|14|-|TRBJ2-5
CAIKGDRGLETQYF
TGTGCCATCAAAGGGGACAGGGGTTTAGAGACCCAGTACTTC
>TRBV7-6|-|13|many|TRBJ2-1
CASSLGRGDEQFF
TGTGCCAGCAGCTTAGGGAGGGGGGATGAGCAGTTCTTC
>TRBV7-9|-|18|few|TRBJ2-3
CASSSLQTAGWFTDTQYF
TGTGCCAGCAGCTCGCTCCAAACTGCGGGATGGTTTACAGATACGCAGTATTTT